What follows is one TCR beta chain and its context. The data stem from a study of blood T cell repertoires in COVID-19. Study background: T cells, B-cell-depleted T cells, or PBMCs supplied cDNA or gDNA.

The CDR3 has 13 residues. The V and J ends lost 10 bases and 2 bases respectively, with 12 bases between them. Per germline, CDR1 LNHDA and CDR2 SQIVND (reference sequence). Using immunoSEQ multiplex PCR, the repertoire was profiled, and TCRdb retains in-frame clones only, with some absent. This table holds tens of thousands of clones, roughly 87% found once. Sequenced material: peripheral blood. The TCR comes from a man aged 55 to 70 with acute or convalescent COVID-19. The chain combines TRBV19 with TRBJ1-5; possible D gene TRBD1, 5 bases. CDR3 sequence reads: CATSDRGNQPQHF. CDR3 DNA: TGTGCCACCTCTGACAGAGGCAATCAGCCCCAGCATTTT.